The T cell receptor (beta chain) described here comes from a study of blood T cells in healthy people across ages. Overall study: Per two T cells, about one barcoded beta molecule was captured through template switching.

A J-beta primer mix and a sample-barcoded 5' primer were used in a second PCR of about 7 to 12 cycles. TCRdb passed the 5' RACE reads through MiXCR, listing each CDR3 protein once. Of some 860,000 distinct CDR3 sequences listed, about 61% are singletons. The CDR3 length is 16 residues. V was shortened by 6 bases and J by 0 bases, with 15 bases between the two germline ends. In each sample, at least 6.5 million PBMCs were isolated. Sequenced material: blood. The rearrangement joins TRBV12-3 or TRBV12-4 to TRBJ2-1; D might be TRBD1 (5 bases). The sequence was collected from a man aged 35-49 years in good health. CDR3 amino acids: CASSPGQGRSYNEQFF. The CDR3, as DNA: TGTGCCAGCAGCCCCGGGCAGGGCCGCTCCTACAATGAGCAGTTCTTC.